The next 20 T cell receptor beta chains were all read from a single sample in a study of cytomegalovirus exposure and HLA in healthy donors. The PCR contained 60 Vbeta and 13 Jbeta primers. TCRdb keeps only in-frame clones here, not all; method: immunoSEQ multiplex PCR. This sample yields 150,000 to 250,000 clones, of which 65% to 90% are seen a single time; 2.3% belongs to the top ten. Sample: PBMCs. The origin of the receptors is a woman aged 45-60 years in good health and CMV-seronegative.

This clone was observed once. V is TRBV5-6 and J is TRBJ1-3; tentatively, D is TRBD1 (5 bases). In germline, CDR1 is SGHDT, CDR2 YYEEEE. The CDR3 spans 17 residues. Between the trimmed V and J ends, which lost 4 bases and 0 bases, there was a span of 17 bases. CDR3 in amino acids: CASSRWGESSSGNTIYF. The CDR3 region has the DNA TGTGCCAGCAGCCGGTGGGGGGAAAGCAGCTCTGGAAACACCATATATTTT.

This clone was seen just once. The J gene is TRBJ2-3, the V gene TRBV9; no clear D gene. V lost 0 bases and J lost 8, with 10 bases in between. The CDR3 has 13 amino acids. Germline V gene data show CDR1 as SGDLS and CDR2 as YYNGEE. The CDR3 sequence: CASSVVLKVTQYF. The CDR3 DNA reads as TGTGCCAGCAGCGTAGTACTCAAAGTTACGCAGTATTTT. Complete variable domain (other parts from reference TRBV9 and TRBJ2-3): DSGVTQTPKHLITATGQRVTLRCSPRSGDLSVYWYQQSLDQGLQFLIQYYNGEERAKGNILERFSAQQFPDLHSELNLSSLELGDSALYFCASSVVLKVTQYFGPGTRLTVL.

CDR3 in DNA: TGTGCCAGCAGAACAGGGGGGAAGGGCGAGCAGTACTTC. Protein: CASRTGGKGEQYF. The rearrangement links TRBV27 to TRBJ2-7, with 8 bases aligning to TRBD1. Germline V lookup: CDR1 MNHEY, CDR2 SMNVEV (reference sequence). CDR3 length equals 13 residues. The ends lost 6 bases at V and 6 bases at J; junction bases unmatched: 7.

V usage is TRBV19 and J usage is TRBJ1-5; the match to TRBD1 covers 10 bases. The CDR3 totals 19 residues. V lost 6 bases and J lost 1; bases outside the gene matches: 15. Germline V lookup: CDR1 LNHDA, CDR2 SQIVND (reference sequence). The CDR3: CASRRRGVGQGLSNQPQHF. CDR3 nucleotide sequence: TGTGCCAGTAGACGGCGAGGGGTGGGACAGGGGTTGAGCAATCAGCCCCAGCATTTT.

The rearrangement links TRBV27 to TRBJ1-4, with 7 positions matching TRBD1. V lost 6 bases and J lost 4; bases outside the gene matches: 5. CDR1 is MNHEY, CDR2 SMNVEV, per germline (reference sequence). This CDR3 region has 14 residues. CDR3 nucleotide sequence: TGTGCCAGCAGCGCGGACAGGAGTAATGAAAAACTGTTTTTT. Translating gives CASSADRSNEKLFF.

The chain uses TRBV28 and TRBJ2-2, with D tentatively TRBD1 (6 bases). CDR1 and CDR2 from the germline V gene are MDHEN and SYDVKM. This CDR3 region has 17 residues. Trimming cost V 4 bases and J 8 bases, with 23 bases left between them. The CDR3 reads CASSSTGSELISGELFF. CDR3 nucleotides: TGTGCCAGCAGTTCAACAGGGTCAGAGCTAATTTCTGGGGAGCTGTTTTTT.

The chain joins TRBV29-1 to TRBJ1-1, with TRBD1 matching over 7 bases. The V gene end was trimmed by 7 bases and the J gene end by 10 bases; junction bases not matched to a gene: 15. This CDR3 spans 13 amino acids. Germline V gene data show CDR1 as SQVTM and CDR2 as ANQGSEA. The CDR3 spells CSAAIGGGDAAFF. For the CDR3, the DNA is TGCAGCGCTGCCATAGGGGGCGGGGATGCAGCTTTCTTT.

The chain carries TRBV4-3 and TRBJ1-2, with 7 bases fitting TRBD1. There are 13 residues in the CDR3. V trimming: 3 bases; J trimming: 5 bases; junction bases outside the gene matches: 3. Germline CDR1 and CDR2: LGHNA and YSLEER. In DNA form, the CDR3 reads TGCGCCAGCAGCCATGGGGGACAGTATGGCTACACCTTC. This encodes CASSHGGQYGYTF.

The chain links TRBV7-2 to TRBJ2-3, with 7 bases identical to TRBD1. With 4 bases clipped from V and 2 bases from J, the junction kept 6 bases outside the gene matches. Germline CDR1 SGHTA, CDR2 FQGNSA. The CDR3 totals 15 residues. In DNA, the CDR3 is TGTGCCAGCAGCTCGGACAGGAGAAACACAGATACGCAGTATTTT. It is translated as CASSSDRRNTDTQYF. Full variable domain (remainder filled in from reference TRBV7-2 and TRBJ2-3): GAGVSQSPSNKVTEKGKDVELRCDPISGHTALYWYRQSLGQGLEFLIYFQGNSAPDKSGLPSDRFSAERTGGSVSTLTIQRTQQEDSAVYLCASSSDRRNTDTQYFGPGTRLTVL.

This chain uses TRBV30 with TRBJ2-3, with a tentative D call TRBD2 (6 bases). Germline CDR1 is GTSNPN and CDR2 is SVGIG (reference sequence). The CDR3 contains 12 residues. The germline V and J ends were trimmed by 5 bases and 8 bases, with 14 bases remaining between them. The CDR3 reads CAWGLGGVTQYF. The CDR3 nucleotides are TGTGCCTGGGGGCTGGGGGGTGTTACGCAGTATTTT.

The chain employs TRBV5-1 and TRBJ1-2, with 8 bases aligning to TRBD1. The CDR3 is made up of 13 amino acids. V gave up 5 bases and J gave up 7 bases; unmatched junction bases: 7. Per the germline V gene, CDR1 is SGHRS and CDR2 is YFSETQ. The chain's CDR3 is CASRSDRDRGYTF. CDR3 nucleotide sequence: TGCGCCAGCAGATCGGACAGGGACCGTGGCTACACCTTC.

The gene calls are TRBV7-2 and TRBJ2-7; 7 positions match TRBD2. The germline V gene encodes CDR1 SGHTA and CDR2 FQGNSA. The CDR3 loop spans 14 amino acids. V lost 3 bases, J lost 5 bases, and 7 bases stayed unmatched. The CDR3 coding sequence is TGTGCCAGCAGCTTGGGCGGGAGACTTGACGAGCAGTACTTC. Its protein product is CASSLGGRLDEQYF.

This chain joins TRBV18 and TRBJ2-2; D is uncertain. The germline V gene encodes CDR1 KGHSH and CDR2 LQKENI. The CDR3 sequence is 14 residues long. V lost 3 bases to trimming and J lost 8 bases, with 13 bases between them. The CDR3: CASSPRLDPGELFF. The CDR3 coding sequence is TGTGCCAGCTCACCTAGACTGGATCCGGGGGAGCTGTTTTTT. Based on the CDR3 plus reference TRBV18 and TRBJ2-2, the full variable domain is NAGVMQNPRHLVRRRGQEARLRCSPMKGHSHVYWYRQLPEEGLKFMVYLQKENIIDESGMPKERFSAEFPKEGPSILRIQQVVRGDSAAYFCASSPRLDPGELFFGEGSRLTVL.

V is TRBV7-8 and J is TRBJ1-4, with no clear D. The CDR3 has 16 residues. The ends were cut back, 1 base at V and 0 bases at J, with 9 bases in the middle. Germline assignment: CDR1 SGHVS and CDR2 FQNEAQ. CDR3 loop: CASSLVPVTTNEKLFF. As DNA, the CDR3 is TGTGCCAGCAGCTTAGTTCCGGTAACAACTAATGAAAAACTGTTTTTT.

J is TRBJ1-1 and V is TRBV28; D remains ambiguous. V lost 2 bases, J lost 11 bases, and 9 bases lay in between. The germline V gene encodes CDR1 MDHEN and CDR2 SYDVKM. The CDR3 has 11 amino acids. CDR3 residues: CASSLREGAFF. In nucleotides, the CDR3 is TGTGCCAGCAGTTTAAGGGAGGGCGCTTTCTTT.

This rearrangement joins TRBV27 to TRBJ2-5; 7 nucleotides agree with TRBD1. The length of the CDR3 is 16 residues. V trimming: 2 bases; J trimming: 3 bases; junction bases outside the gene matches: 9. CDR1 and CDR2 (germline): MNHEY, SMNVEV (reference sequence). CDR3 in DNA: TGTGCCAGCAGTTTAAGTCTCAGGACAGGCAAAGAGACCCAGTACTTC. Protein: CASSLSLRTGKETQYF.

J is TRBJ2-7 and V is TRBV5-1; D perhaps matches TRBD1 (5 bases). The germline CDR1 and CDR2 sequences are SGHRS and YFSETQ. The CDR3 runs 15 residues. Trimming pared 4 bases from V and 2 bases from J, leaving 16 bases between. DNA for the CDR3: TGCGCCAGCAGCATCAGACCGGGCAGGGCCTACGAGCAGTACTTC. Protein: CASSIRPGRAYEQYF. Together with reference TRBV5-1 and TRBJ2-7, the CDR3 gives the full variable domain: KAGVTQTPRYLIKTRGQQVTLSCSPISGHRSVSWYQQTPGQGLQFLFEYFSETQRNKGNFPGRFSGRQFSNSRSEMNVSTLELGDSALYLCASSIRPGRAYEQYFGPGTRLTVT.

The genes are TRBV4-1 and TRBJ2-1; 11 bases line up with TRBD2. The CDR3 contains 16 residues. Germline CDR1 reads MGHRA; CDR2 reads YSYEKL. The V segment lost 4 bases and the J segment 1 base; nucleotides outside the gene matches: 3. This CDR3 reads CASSPASGRSYNEQFF. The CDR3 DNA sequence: TGCGCCAGCAGCCCTGCTAGCGGGAGGTCCTACAATGAGCAGTTCTTC.

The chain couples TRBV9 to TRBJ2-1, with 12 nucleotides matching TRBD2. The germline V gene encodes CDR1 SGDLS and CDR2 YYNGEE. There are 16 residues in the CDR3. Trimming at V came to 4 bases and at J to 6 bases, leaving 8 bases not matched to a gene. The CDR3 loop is CASSSRTSGTRNEQFF. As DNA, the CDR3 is TGTGCCAGCAGCTCGCGGACTAGCGGGACCCGCAATGAGCAGTTCTTC.

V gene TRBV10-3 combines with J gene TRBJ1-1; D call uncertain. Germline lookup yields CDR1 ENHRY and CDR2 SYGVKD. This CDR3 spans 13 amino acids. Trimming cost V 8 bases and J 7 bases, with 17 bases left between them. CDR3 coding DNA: TGTGCCATCCGGTCCGGGGAGGGTAATGAAGCTTTCTTT. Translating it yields CAIRSGEGNEAFF.